Below, 20 T cell receptor beta chains from the same sample are listed, as sequenced in a study of early T cells in non-severe SARS-CoV-2 infection. TCRdb redid the calling of the 5' RACE reads with MiXCR, one entry per CDR3 protein. This table holds 50,000 to 65,000 distinct CDR3 sequences, around 19% found once. The source material was whole blood, sampled at baseline. The receptors originated from an adult who was a healthcare worker with PCR-confirmed SARS-CoV-2 infection or an uninfected control (not recorded which).

V is TRBV6-2 or TRBV6-3 and J is TRBJ1-1, with a possible D match to TRBD1 (5 bases). The CDR3 runs 16 residues. Deletions cut 6 bases from V and 1 base from J, with 18 bases between. Germline-derived CDR1 and CDR2 are MNHEY and SVGEGT. The DNA of the CDR3 is TGTGCCAGCAGGAGATCAGGGTTCCGAGAGAACACTGAAGCTTTCTTT. Its translation: CASRRSGFRENTEAFF.

The sample holds a few counts of this clonotype. V and J are TRBV6-2 or TRBV6-3 and TRBJ1-5; TRBD1 aligns across 7 bases. Germline lookup yields CDR1 MNHEY and CDR2 SVGEGT. V trimming: 6 bases; J trimming: 7 bases; junction bases outside the gene matches: 9. The CDR3 contains 14 residues. The DNA of the CDR3 is TGTGCCAGCAGGGCAGGGGGAAAAGGGCAGCCCCAGCATTTT. This codes for CASRAGGKGQPQHF.

This clonotype was counted between two and nine times. The J gene is TRBJ2-7, the V gene TRBV5-5; D is perhaps TRBD1 (5 bases). This CDR3 region has 14 residues. Germline V gives CDR1 SGHKS, CDR2 YYEKEE (reference sequence). V was pared by 5 bases and J by 5 bases, with 17 bases between. The CDR3 here is CASSADVGVHEQYF. CDR3 coding DNA: TGTGCCAGCAGTGCGGACGTAGGGGTCCACGAGCAGTACTTC. Full variable domain (outside the CDR3, taken from reference TRBV5-5 and TRBJ2-7): DAGVTQSPTHLIKTRGQQVTLRCSPISGHKSVSWYQQVLGQGPQFIFQYYEKEERGRGNFPDRFSARQFPNYSSELNVNALLLGDSALYLCASSADVGVHEQYFGPGTRLTVT.

CDR3 in DNA: TGCAGTGCTAACCAAGACGGACAGGGATCCTATAATTCACCCCTCCACTTT. Encoded protein: CSANQDGQGSYNSPLHF. The rearrangement links TRBV20-1 to TRBJ1-6; 8 nucleotides match TRBD1. J gave up 1 base and V 4 bases, and 9 bases lay outside the gene matches. The germline V gene has CDR1 DFQATT and CDR2 SNEGSKA (reference sequence). The CDR3 length is 17 residues.

The J gene is TRBJ2-5, the V gene TRBV5-1, with 11 bases fitting TRBD2. The length of the CDR3 is 16 residues. Germline CDR1 reads SGHRS; CDR2 reads YFSETQ. J gave up 1 base and V 3 bases, and 5 bases lay outside the gene matches. The CDR3 nucleotides read TGCGCCAGCAGCTCACTAGCGGGGGAACTCCAAGAGACCCAGTACTTC. Its protein product is CASSSLAGELQETQYF.

This chain connects TRBV7-2 to TRBJ2-1, with D perhaps assigned TRBD1 or TRBD2 (5 bases each). Looked up from germline, CDR1 is SGHTA and CDR2 is FQGNSA. V was cut by 2 bases and J by 7 bases, with 6 bases left in between. The CDR3 covers 12 residues. CDR3 protein: CASSLWGNEQFF. CDR3 nucleotide sequence: TGTGCCAGCAGCTTATGGGGGAATGAGCAGTTCTTC.

Here the CDR3 reads CASRGTSGSIEQFF. CDR3 in DNA: TGTGCCAGCAGGGGGACTAGCGGGAGTATAGAGCAGTTCTTC. The V and J genes are TRBV4-2 and TRBJ2-1, with 14 bases matching TRBD2. V shed 6 bases and J 10 bases; nucleotides not matched to a gene: 5. The germline CDR1 and CDR2 sequences are LGHNA and YNFKEQ. This CDR3 is built from 14 residues.

The V call is TRBV20-1, the J call TRBJ2-7; a possible D gene is TRBD1 (5 bases). From germline, CDR1 is DFQATT and CDR2 SNEGSKA (reference sequence). This CDR3 contains 12 residues. V was trimmed by 1 base and J by 7 bases, leaving 11 bases between them. The CDR3 spells CSARGQGGEQYF. In DNA form, the CDR3 reads TGCAGTGCTAGAGGGCAGGGTGGTGAGCAGTACTTC.

This clonotype was seen only a few times. The rearrangement uses TRBV19 and TRBJ2-3; TRBD2 agrees at 12 bases. From germline, CDR1 is LNHDA and CDR2 SQIVND (reference sequence). V gave up 6 bases and J gave up 5 bases; unmatched junction bases: 12. There are 17 residues in the CDR3. Here the CDR3 reads CASRGAQLAGGQDTQYF. The CDR3 DNA reads TGTGCCAGTAGAGGGGCCCAACTAGCGGGGGGTCAAGATACGCAGTATTTT.

This clonotype was detected only a few times. The chain employs TRBV18 and TRBJ2-7, with TRBD1 as a possible D gene (5 bases). Trimming shortened V by 2 bases and J by 5 bases, and 13 bases separated the two germline ends. Germline V gives CDR1 KGHSH, CDR2 LQKENI. The CDR3 sequence is 14 residues long. CDR3 in DNA: TGTGCCAGCTCACCAGGGGCTAATAGGAACGAGCAGTACTTC. Translation gives CASSPGANRNEQYF.

This clonotype was detected many times. The chain uses TRBV3-1 and TRBJ2-7; no clear D gene. Trimming left V 4 bases short and J 7 bases short, with 17 bases between. The germline V gene has CDR1 LGHDT and CDR2 YNNKEL (reference sequence). The CDR3 has 14 amino acids. The CDR3 nucleotides read TGTGCCAGCAGCCCCCGGGCCGGCGTCGAAGAGCAGTACTTC. This translates into CASSPRAGVEEQYF.

This clonotype was found a few times. V is TRBV7-2 and J is TRBJ2-3; D ambiguous. From germline, CDR1 is SGHTA and CDR2 FQGNSA. Trimming removed 5 bases at V and 7 bases at J, with 13 bases between. The length of the CDR3 is 13 residues. CDR3 sequence reads: CASSPDPGNTQYF. CDR3 DNA sequence: TGTGCCAGCAGCCCCGACCCCGGAAATACGCAGTATTTT.

The CDR3 reads CASSLEWGGEESYEQYF. In DNA form, the CDR3 reads TGTGCCAGCAGCTTAGAGTGGGGAGGGGAGGAGTCCTACGAGCAGTACTTC. The chain uses TRBV7-9 and TRBJ2-7, with 7 bases aligning to TRBD2. This CDR3 is built from 17 residues. Germline lookup yields CDR1 SEHNR and CDR2 FQNEAQ (reference sequence). The trim removed 1 base at V and 1 base at J, leaving 10 bases unmatched.

This clonotype was detected a few times. V is TRBV4-2 and J is TRBJ2-5; 7 bases line up with TRBD2. CDR1 is LGHNA and CDR2 is YNFKEQ in the germline V gene. V lost 1 base and J lost 2; bases outside the gene matches: 7. The length of the CDR3 is 16 residues. The CDR3 protein is CASSQAGDGGQETQYF. The DNA for the CDR3 is TGTGCCAGCAGCCAAGCGGGGGACGGGGGGCAAGAGACCCAGTACTTC.

This clonotype was picked up a small number of times. V is TRBV18 and J is TRBJ1-1; D ambiguous. This CDR3 region has 17 residues. V lost 1 base to trimming and J lost 1 base, with 16 bases between them. The V gene's germline CDR1 is KGHSH and CDR2 LQKENI. CDR3 loop: CASSPLPSSQKNTEAFF. The DNA of the CDR3 is TGTGCCAGCTCACCACTCCCCAGCAGTCAAAAGAACACTGAAGCTTTCTTT. Full variable domain (outside the CDR3, taken from reference TRBV18 and TRBJ1-1): NAGVMQNPRHLVRRRGQEARLRCSPMKGHSHVYWYRQLPEEGLKFMVYLQKENIIDESGMPKERFSAEFPKEGPSILRIQQVVRGDSAAYFCASSPLPSSQKNTEAFFGQGTRLTVV.

The J gene is TRBJ1-1, the V gene TRBV10-3; a weak D match, TRBD1 (5 bases). CDR1 and CDR2 (germline): ENHRY, SYGVKD. CDR3 length equals 15 residues. The V end lost 0 bases, the J end lost 3 bases, and 11 bases lay between the germline ends. The CDR3 spells CAISESGGRYTEAFF. The CDR3 region has the DNA TGTGCCATCAGTGAGTCGGGGGGTCGATACACTGAAGCTTTCTTT.

The gene calls are TRBV5-5 and TRBJ2-3; perhaps TRBD1 as D (5 bases). CDR1 and CDR2 from the germline V gene are SGHKS and YYEKEE (reference sequence). The CDR3 has 15 amino acids. V shed 0 bases and J shed 2 bases, with 10 bases lying between them. The CDR3 DNA reads as TGTGCCAGCAGCTTGGGTCCAGGACACACAGATACGCAGTATTTT. Translation gives CASSLGPGHTDTQYF.

The sample holds many counts of this clonotype. The chain recombines TRBV10-3 with TRBJ2-1; 9 bases are a match to TRBD2. V lost 3 bases, J lost 8 bases, and 11 bases stayed unmatched. CDR3 length: 16 residues. CDR1 and CDR2 from the germline V gene are ENHRY and SYGVKD. CDR3 loop: CAISDPSGVSFDEQFF. CDR3 bases: TGTGCCATCAGTGATCCTAGCGGGGTGTCCTTTGATGAGCAGTTCTTC.

This chain uses TRBV7-6 with TRBJ2-5, with D unresolved. CDR1 SGHVS and CDR2 FNYEAQ come from the germline V gene. V was pared by 1 base and J by 0 bases, with 9 bases between. The CDR3 has 15 residues. The CDR3 DNA is TGTGCCAGCAGCTTAGGCCAGATGTACCAAGAGACCCAGTACTTC. It is translated as CASSLGQMYQETQYF. Looking up the rest from reference TRBV7-6 and TRBJ2-5 gives the full variable domain: GAGVSQSPRYKVTKRGQDVALRCDPISGHVSLYWYRQALGQGPEFLTYFNYEAQQDKSGLPNDRFSAERPEGSISTLTIQRTEQRDSAMYRCASSLGQMYQETQYFGPGTRLLVL.

The sample holds a few counts of this clonotype. The rearrangement links TRBV6-1 to TRBJ2-7, with 12 bases lining up with TRBD1. Germline CDR1 MNHNS, CDR2 SASEGT. With 0 bases clipped from V and 5 bases from J, the junction kept 5 bases outside the gene matches. The CDR3 loop spans 16 amino acids. The chain's CDR3 is CASSEAGGTGGDEQYF. CDR3 in DNA: TGTGCCAGCAGTGAAGCAGGCGGGACAGGGGGCGACGAGCAGTACTTC.